One and the same sample provided the 20 T cell receptor beta chains below, sequenced in a study of regulatory T cells in long-lasting Graves disease. Time point noted: newly diagnosed GD, antithyroid drugs for less than 3 months. Generation of the TCR library employed RNA extracted from PBMCs. Arm-PCR with iRepertoire HTBI primers amplified the CDR3 regions for these TCR beta libraries. TCRdb analysed the multiplex PCR reads with MiXCR anew, one entry per CDR3 protein. The table shows some 220,000 distinct CDR3 sequences, with about 19% occurring only once. The sample was also reused in another study, on T cells in Graves' hyperthyroidism and ophthalmopathy.

The sample here was peripheral blood mononuclear cells (PBMCs), taken at new diagnosis, from a patient treated with antithyroid drugs. The receptors were gathered from a young woman with Graves disease.

This clonotype came up many times. The CDR3: CASSNNRAVATSYNEQFF. The CDR3 nucleotides are TGTGCCAGTAGTAATAATAGGGCAGTAGCGACCTCCTACAATGAGCAGTTCTTC. V is TRBV19 and J is TRBJ2-1, with a weak D call TRBD2 (5 bases). The germline V and J ends were trimmed by 4 bases and 0 bases, with 19 bases remaining between them. This CDR3 has 18 residues. CDR1 and CDR2 (germline): LNHDA, SQIVND (reference sequence). The full variable domain, completed using reference TRBV19 and TRBJ2-1, is DGGITQSPKYLFRKEGQNVTLSCEQNLNHDAMYWYRQDPGQGLRLIYYSQIVNDFQKGDIAEGYSVSREKKESFPLTVTSAQKNPTAFYLCASSNNRAVATSYNEQFFGPGTRLTVL.

This clonotype was seen many times. This sequence joins TRBV2 and TRBJ1-5; D gene uncertain. The germline V gene has CDR1 SNHLY and CDR2 FYNNEI. V gave up 3 bases and J gave up 9 bases, with 12 bases separating them. The CDR3 has 13 residues. CDR3 sequence: CASSDVGEGPQHF. In nucleotides, the CDR3 is TGTGCCAGCAGTGATGTCGGGGAAGGGCCCCAGCATTTT.

This clonotype occurred many times. This chain joins TRBV6-1 and TRBJ1-1; D is possibly TRBD1 (5 bases). The V gene's germline CDR1 is MNHNS and CDR2 SASEGT. Trimming pared 7 bases from V and 1 base from J, leaving 13 bases between. The CDR3 is 14 residues long. The CDR3 here is CASTKPGGNTEAFF. The CDR3 region has the DNA TGTGCCAGCACCAAACCGGGGGGGAACACTGAAGCTTTCTTT.

The chain employs TRBV20-1 and TRBJ1-6, with D possibly being TRBD1 (5 bases). The CDR3 is 18 residues long. Germline CDR1 is DFQATT and CDR2 is SNEGSKA (reference sequence). Trimming left V 0 bases short and J 3 bases short, with 18 bases between. The CDR3 DNA is TGCAGTGCTAGAGAAGGGGCTGACACCTTAATCTATAATTCACCCCTCCACTTT. It encodes CSAREGADTLIYNSPLHF.

The genes are TRBV11-2 and TRBJ2-7; TRBD2 matches at 7 bases. This CDR3 has 17 amino acids. Losses at the gene ends were 2 bases for V and 5 bases for J; bases not matched to a gene: 15. Germline lookup yields CDR1 SGHAT and CDR2 FQNNGV. As DNA, the CDR3 is TGTGCCAGCAGCTTATTAGAGGGGAGGGCCGCTGGGGACGAGCAGTACTTC. Residues: CASSLLEGRAAGDEQYF.

The CDR3 is CASSLGPSGRFEQFF. In DNA form, the CDR3 reads TGTGCCAGCAGCTTGGGGCCTAGCGGGAGGTTTGAGCAGTTCTTC. This chain uses TRBV11-2 with TRBJ2-1, with 11 positions matching TRBD2. The CDR3 sequence is 15 residues long. The trim removed 3 bases at V and 9 bases at J, leaving 7 bases unmatched. Germline V CDR1 and CDR2: SGHAT, FQNNGV.

This clonotype was observed at least ten times. The chain uses TRBV11-3 and TRBJ2-7; 9 nucleotides agree with TRBD1. From germline, CDR1 is SGHNT and CDR2 YENEEA. After removal of 0 bases from V and 2 bases from J, the junction contained 2 bases not matched to a gene. The CDR3 has 15 amino acids. The CDR3 DNA is TGTGCCAGCAGCTTAGAGACAGGGGGGACCTACGAGCAGTACTTC. Amino acid sequence: CASSLETGGTYEQYF.

This clonotype was seen many times. The chain uses TRBV13 and TRBJ2-7, with D perhaps matching TRBD1 (6 bases). Germline values: CDR1 PRHDT, CDR2 FYEKMQ (reference sequence). V was pared by 5 bases and J by 0 bases, with 14 bases between. The CDR3 runs to 15 residues. The DNA for the CDR3 is TGTGCCAGCAGCCCCGACAGGTCCAGCTCCTACGAGCAGTACTTC. This sequence encodes CASSPDRSSSYEQYF.

This clonotype showed up just a few times. At one end, the junction sequence differs from germline, possibly due to a read error. The V and J genes are TRBV6-5 and TRBJ1-2; tentative D call: TRBD1 (5 bases). Germline V CDR1 and CDR2: MNHEY, SVGAGI. The CDR3 loop spans 13 amino acids. The CDR3 bases are TGTGCCAGCAGTTACGGGGGGAACTATGGCTACGCCTTC. Amino acid sequence: CASSYGGNYGYAF.

The rearrangement uses TRBV12-3 or TRBV12-4 and TRBJ1-5; D possibly corresponds to TRBD1 (5 bases). The CDR3 consists of 14 residues. V was pared by 3 bases and J by 6 bases, with 12 bases between. The CDR3 DNA is TGTGCCAGCAGTTTGCCAGGGTCGGTTCAGCCCCAGCATTTT. As protein: CASSLPGSVQPQHF.

At least ten counts were recorded for this clonotype. The V and J genes are TRBV6-1 and TRBJ1-2; D possibly corresponds to TRBD1 (5 bases). Trimming removed 3 bases at V and 8 bases at J, with 19 bases between. CDR1 is MNHNS and CDR2 is SASEGT in the germline V gene. This CDR3 is 15 amino acids long. The CDR3 nucleotides read TGTGCCAGCAGTGATTCGGGGGGTGTTGCATGGGGCTACACCTTC. Translation: CASSDSGGVAWGYTF.

This clonotype showed up many times. This rearrangement joins TRBV11-2 to TRBJ2-1; 9 bases fit TRBD2. The CDR3 contains 14 residues. The ends lost 4 bases at V and 10 bases at J; junction bases unmatched: 8. Per the germline V gene, CDR1 is SGHAT and CDR2 is FQNNGV. Written as DNA, the CDR3 is TGTGCCAGCAGCTACACTAGCGGGTCGGGGGAGCAGTTCTTC. It codes for CASSYTSGSGEQFF.

This clonotype was found many times. The chain employs TRBV27 and TRBJ1-1; 7 nucleotides agree with TRBD1. CDR1 is MNHEY, CDR2 SMNVEV, per germline (reference sequence). CDR3 length: 14 amino acids. Trimming cost V 6 bases and J 4 bases; bases outside gene matches: 8. CDR3 sequence: CASSLRGYRTEAFF. The CDR3 DNA sequence: TGTGCCAGCAGCCTCAGGGGGTATCGCACTGAAGCTTTCTTT.

This clonotype was counted at least ten times. The J gene is TRBJ2-3, the V gene TRBV30, with TRBD1 matching over 8 bases. There are 13 residues in the CDR3. Germline CDR1 reads GTSNPN; CDR2 reads SVGIG (reference sequence). The ends lost 5 bases at V and 1 base at J; junction bases unmatched: 2. DNA of the CDR3: TGTGCCTGGGGGGGACAGGGCACAGATACGCAGTATTTT. As protein: CAWGGQGTDTQYF.

This clonotype was picked up a small number of times. CDR3 coding DNA: TGTGCTGGGGGGGGTCCCACCTACGAGCAGTACTTC. This encodes CAGGGPTYEQYF. V and J are TRBV2 and TRBJ2-7; 7 bases are shared with TRBD2. The CDR3 extends over 12 amino acids. CDR1 and CDR2 (germline): SNHLY, FYNNEI.

This clonotype was seen many times. CDR3: CASSSRQAETQYF. The CDR3, as DNA: TGCGCCAGCAGCTCCCGACAGGCTGAGACCCAGTACTTC. V and J are TRBV5-1 and TRBJ2-5; tentative D call: TRBD1 (6 bases). The CDR3 spans 13 residues. V was pared by 3 bases and J by 5 bases, with 11 bases between. Germline V gene lookup returns CDR1 SGHRS and CDR2 YFSETQ.

The genes are TRBV7-9 and TRBJ1-4; D gene uncertain. CDR3 length: 15 amino acids. V was clipped by 5 bases and J by 0 bases, with 10 bases between them. Germline CDR1 reads SEHNR; CDR2 reads FQNEAQ (reference sequence). The CDR3: CASSHHLATNEKLFF. CDR3 DNA: TGTGCCAGCAGCCATCACTTAGCAACTAATGAAAAACTGTTTTTT.

Here the CDR3 DNA reads TGTGCCAGCAGCCCGGACAGGGGGATAGATACGCAGTATTTT. This gives the protein CASSPDRGIDTQYF. This chain links TRBV2 with TRBJ2-3; TRBD1 agrees at 10 bases. With V trimmed by 6 bases and J by 5 bases, 5 bases remained unmatched. CDR1 and CDR2 from the germline V gene are SNHLY and FYNNEI. The CDR3 sequence is 14 residues long.

This clonotype was recorded many times. This chain joins TRBV24-1 and TRBJ1-1, with D unresolved. The CDR3 runs 11 residues. CDR1 is KGHDR and CDR2 is SFDVKD in the germline V gene. V was pared by 2 bases and J by 8 bases, with 5 bases between. The CDR3 here is CATSDSREAFF. The CDR3 DNA reads as TGTGCCACCAGTGATTCAAGGGAAGCTTTCTTT.

This clonotype was counted many times. The CDR3 DNA reads as TGTGCCAGCAGTGGGGACCGGGGGGAGACCCAGTACTTC. Its translation is CASSGDRGETQYF. The chain is built from TRBV12-3 or TRBV12-4 and TRBJ2-5; the D gene is possibly TRBD2 (6 bases). V was trimmed by 5 bases and J by 5 bases, leaving 12 bases between them. This CDR3 has 13 residues.